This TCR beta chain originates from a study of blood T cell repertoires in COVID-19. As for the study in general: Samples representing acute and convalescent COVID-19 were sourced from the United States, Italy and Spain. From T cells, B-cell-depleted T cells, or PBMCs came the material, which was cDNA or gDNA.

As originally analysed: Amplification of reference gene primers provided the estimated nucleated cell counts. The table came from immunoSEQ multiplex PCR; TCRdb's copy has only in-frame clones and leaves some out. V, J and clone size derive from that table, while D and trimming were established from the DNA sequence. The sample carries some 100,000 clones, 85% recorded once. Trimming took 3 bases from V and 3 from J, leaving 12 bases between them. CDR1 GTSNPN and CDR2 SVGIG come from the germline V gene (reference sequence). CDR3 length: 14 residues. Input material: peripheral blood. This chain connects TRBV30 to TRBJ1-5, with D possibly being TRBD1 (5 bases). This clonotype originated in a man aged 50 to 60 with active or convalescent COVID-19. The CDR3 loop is CAWSEGTFNQPQHF. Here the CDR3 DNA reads TGTGCCTGGAGCGAAGGGACTTTCAATCAGCCCCAGCATTTT.